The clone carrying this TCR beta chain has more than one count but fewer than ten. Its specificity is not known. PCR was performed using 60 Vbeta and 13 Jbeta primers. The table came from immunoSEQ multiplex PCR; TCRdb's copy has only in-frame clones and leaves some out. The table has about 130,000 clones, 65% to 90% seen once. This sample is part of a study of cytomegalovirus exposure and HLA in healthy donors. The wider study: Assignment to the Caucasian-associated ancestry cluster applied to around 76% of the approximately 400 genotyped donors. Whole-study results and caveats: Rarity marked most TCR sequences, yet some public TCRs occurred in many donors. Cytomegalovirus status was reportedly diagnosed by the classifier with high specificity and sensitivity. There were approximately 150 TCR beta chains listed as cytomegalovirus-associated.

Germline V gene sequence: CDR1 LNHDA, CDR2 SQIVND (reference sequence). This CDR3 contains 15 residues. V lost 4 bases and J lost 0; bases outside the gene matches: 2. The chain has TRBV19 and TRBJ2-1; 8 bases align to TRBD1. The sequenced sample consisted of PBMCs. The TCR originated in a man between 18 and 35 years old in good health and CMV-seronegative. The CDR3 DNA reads TGTGCCAGTAGTACAGACAGGGGCTCCTACAATGAGCAGTTCTTC. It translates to CASSTDRGSYNEQFF.